What follows are 3 T cell receptor beta chains derived from one specimen sequenced in a study of T cell repertoires in cytomegalovirus infection. TCRdb redid the calling of the reads with MiXCR, one entry per CDR3 protein. The data show roughly 230,000 distinct CDR3 sequences, roughly 22% seen once. Sample: CD8+ T cells from PBMCs. The receptors shown here come from a human donor in good health (CMV status not recorded). Some clones in this sample may be carry-over from other donors' samples.

J is TRBJ1-1 and V is TRBV13; the match to TRBD1 covers 12 bases. This CDR3 is 16 amino acids long. The germline CDR1 and CDR2 sequences are PRHDT and FYEKMQ (reference sequence). V was pared by 5 bases and J by 10 bases, with 14 bases of the junction left unmatched. The CDR3 DNA follows: TGTGCCAGCAGCGCCGGGAGGGACAGGGGGCGACAGACAGCTTTCTTT. It specifies CASSAGRDRGRQTAFF.

Worth noting for this clonotype: A much larger clone differs by one base, so this may be a read error. Since no conserved phenylalanine or tryptophan closes the CDR3, a read error is the likely cause. The rearrangement links TRBV12-3 or TRBV12-4 to TRBJ2-1; the match to TRBD2 covers 8 bases. Germline trimming cut 7 bases from V and 8 bases from J; bases unmatched to any gene: 16. This CDR3 comprises 16 residues. The CDR3 loop is CASTPGRGGPLDEQFL. The CDR3 DNA sequence: TGTGCCAGCACCCCGGGTCGGGGGGGGCCGTTGGATGAGCAGTTCTTA.

The rearrangement uses TRBV10-3 and TRBJ2-7; 8 bases are shared with TRBD1. The CDR3 has 15 amino acids. The germline gives CDR1 ENHRY, CDR2 SYGVKD. V was pared by 3 bases and J by 4 bases, with 8 bases of the junction left unmatched. The CDR3 protein is CAISEPGQDFYEQYF. In DNA, the CDR3 is TGTGCCATCAGTGAACCGGGACAGGACTTTTACGAGCAGTACTTC.